This T cell receptor (beta chain) stems from a study of OX40 agonist ivuxolimab in advanced cancers. Study overall: Males comprised 82.7% of the group, whose mean age was 60 years (range roughly 20 to 85). Partial response was recorded in three patients: one hepatocellular carcinoma and two cutaneous melanoma cases.

The trim removed 2 bases at V and 0 bases at J, leaving 7 bases unmatched. CDR1 is MNHEY, CDR2 SMNVEV, per germline (reference sequence). The CDR3 runs to 18 residues. TCRdb keeps only in-frame clones here, not all; method: immunoSEQ multiplex PCR. The sample shows fewer than 85,000 clones, around 92% of them seen only once. The chain has TRBV27 and TRBJ2-3; 11 bases line up with TRBD2. The TCR sequence derives from an adult with an advanced solid tumor such as melanoma, head and neck, liver or kidney cancer. The sequences come from CD4+ or CD8+ T cells sorted from blood, collected in a trial of the OX40 agonist ivuxolimab. The CDR3 loop reads CASSLLTSGGISTDTQYF. As DNA, the CDR3 is TGTGCCAGCAGTTTACTTACTAGCGGGGGTATTAGCACAGATACGCAGTATTTT.